This entry lists 5 T cell receptor beta chains sequenced from one sample in a study of blood T cell repertoires in COVID-19. Here immunoSEQ multiplex PCR was the method, and the copy in TCRdb shows in-frame clones only, minus some. The table includes more than 55,000 clones, roughly 70% detected once. The sequenced sample was peripheral blood. The receptors come from a woman between 70 and 85 years old with acute or convalescent COVID-19.

V usage is TRBV7-9 and J usage is TRBJ1-2, with D possibly being TRBD1 (6 bases). Trimming stripped 5 bases from V and 4 bases from J, with 11 bases between. Germline V CDR1 and CDR2: SEHNR, FQNEAQ (reference sequence). The CDR3 runs 13 residues. CDR3 sequence reads: CASSPRQAYGYTF. Written as DNA, the CDR3 is TGTGCCAGCAGCCCAAGACAGGCCTATGGCTACACCTTC.

The chain uses TRBV30 and TRBJ2-2, with a possible D match to TRBD1 (6 bases). CDR3 length: 13 residues. Trimming left V 5 bases short and J 5 bases short, with 12 bases between. The V gene's germline CDR1 is GTSNPN and CDR2 SVGIG (reference sequence). The CDR3 reads CAWGRTVTGELFF. The CDR3, as DNA: TGTGCCTGGGGCCGGACAGTGACCGGGGAGCTGTTTTTT.

The chain carries TRBV9 and TRBJ2-3; the match to TRBD1 covers 10 bases. Losses at the gene ends were 0 bases for V and 2 bases for J; bases not matched to a gene: 0. The CDR3 extends over 15 amino acids. Germline V gives CDR1 SGDLS, CDR2 YYNGEE. This CDR3 is CASSVGQGATDTQYF. CDR3 in DNA: TGTGCCAGCAGCGTAGGACAGGGGGCCACAGATACGCAGTATTTT.

This rearrangement joins TRBV24-1 to TRBJ2-1; 7 positions agree with TRBD1. V was clipped by 8 bases and J by 8 bases; unmatched bases: 11. The CDR3 runs to 14 residues. Germline V lookup: CDR1 KGHDR, CDR2 SFDVKD. For the CDR3, the DNA is TGTGCCACCATGGGCAGACAGGGCGGCGATGAGCAGTTCTTC. This encodes CATMGRQGGDEQFF.

The chain uses TRBV7-7 and TRBJ2-2, with TRBD2 matching over 9 bases. Germline V gene sequence: CDR1 SSHAT, CDR2 FNYEAQ (reference sequence). Trimming at V came to 5 bases and at J to 4 bases, leaving 5 bases not matched to a gene. This CDR3 has 15 residues. The CDR3: CASSPAGGGTGELFF. The CDR3 nucleotides read TGTGCCAGCAGCCCAGCGGGGGGTGGCACCGGGGAGCTGTTTTTT.